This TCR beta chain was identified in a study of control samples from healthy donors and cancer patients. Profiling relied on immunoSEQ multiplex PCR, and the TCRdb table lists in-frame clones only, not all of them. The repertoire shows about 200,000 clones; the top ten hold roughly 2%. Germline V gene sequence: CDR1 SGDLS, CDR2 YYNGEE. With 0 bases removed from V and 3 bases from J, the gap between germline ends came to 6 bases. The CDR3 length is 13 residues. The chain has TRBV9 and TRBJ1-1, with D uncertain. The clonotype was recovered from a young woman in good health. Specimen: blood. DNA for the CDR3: TGTGCCAGCAGCGTAGAGAGGTACACTGAAGCTTTCTTT. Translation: CASSVERYTEAFF.